This T cell receptor beta chain came from a study of response to subunit inactivated influenza vaccine. On this clonotype: As yet, its antigen is unknown. A junction boundary mismatches the germline segment, possibly from a read error.

TCRdb reprocessed the RT-PCR reads via MiXCR and lists one record per CDR3 protein. The sample has 800,000 to 1,000,000 distinct CDR3 sequences, over 20% seen once. Germline assignment: CDR1 SGDLS and CDR2 YYNGEE. The CDR3 extends over 16 amino acids. Overall study findings and caveats: T cells newly recruited by each seasonal influenza vaccination are few, the authors suggested.

This clonotype was sampled from a middle-aged man who received an inactivated influenza vaccine. The V gene is TRBV9, the J gene TRBJ2-2; 10 bases align to TRBD2. The sequenced sample was PBMCs from blood, obtained 5 days after vaccination. The CDR3 region has the DNA TGTGCCGGCAGCGACCTAGCGGGAGAGGGCACCGGGGAGCTGTTTTTT. Translation: CAGSDLAGEGTGELFF.